This section outlines one T cell receptor beta chain sequence together with its context. Its matching antigen is unknown. This entry comes from a study of T-cell memory formation after mild COVID-19. The CDR3 has 13 amino acids. V lost 7 bases and J lost 4; bases outside the gene matches: 5. Each CDR3 protein is one row after TCRdb ran MiXCR on the 5' RACE reads. The sample includes fewer than 350,000 distinct CDR3 sequences, approximately 8% of them seen just once. Study observations and caveats: Contracting clones from day 15 to 85 had balanced CD4/CD8; later expanders favoured CD4+. SARS-CoV-2 specificity of second-wave clones peaking day 37 was unconfirmed. Contracting CD4+ clones lay largely in CM and EM, with CD8+ ones residing in EMRA. Prior to infection, memory already included some responding clones, suggesting cross-reactive memory joined.

The clonotype originates from a man younger than 35 who had mild COVID-19 (a few samples of this study predate the infection). Cell type and time point are not known. The specimen sequenced was PBMCs or a T cell subset sorted from them (not recorded which). This rearrangement joins TRBV12-3 or TRBV12-4 to TRBJ2-5; 8 nucleotides agree with TRBD2. The CDR3 loop reads CASTFRGGETQYF. DNA for the CDR3: TGTGCCAGCACCTTTCGGGGGGGAGAGACCCAGTACTTC.